Each of the 23 T cell receptor beta chains below was sequenced from the same sample in a study of blood T cell repertoires in COVID-19. Libraries were prepared by immunoSEQ multiplex PCR; TCRdb keeps only in-frame clonotypes and omits some of them. The data show around 50,000 clones, approximately 85% seen once. Sequences were obtained from peripheral blood. Receptors originate from a woman aged 55-70 years with acute or convalescent COVID-19.

This sequence joins TRBV27 and TRBJ2-2; 9 bases are a match to TRBD2. The germline CDR1 and CDR2 sequences are MNHEY and SMNVEV (reference sequence). After removal of 1 base from V and 1 base from J, the junction contained 4 bases not matched to a gene. This CDR3 has 17 amino acids. CDR3: CASSLFAGGRNTGELFF. CDR3 coding DNA: TGTGCCAGCAGTTTATTTGCGGGGGGGAGGAACACCGGGGAGCTGTTTTTT.

V gene TRBV5-4 combines with J gene TRBJ2-5, with 8 bases identical to TRBD1. The CDR3 extends over 14 amino acids. The V and J ends lost 5 bases and 4 bases, in that order; junction bases with no gene match: 7. Germline V gene lookup returns CDR1 SGHNT and CDR2 YYREEE (reference sequence). CDR3 amino acids: CASRTDRGSETQYF. As DNA, the CDR3 is TGTGCCAGCAGAACCGACAGGGGATCAGAGACCCAGTACTTC.

V gene TRBV2 combines with J gene TRBJ2-7, with TRBD2 matching 7 bases. There are 14 residues in the CDR3. From germline, CDR1 is SNHLY and CDR2 FYNNEI. The junction had 10 bases not matched to a gene; V was cut back by 4 bases and J by 7 bases. DNA for the CDR3: TGTGCCAGCAGTGGAACGGCGGGAGTCCGGGAGCAGTACTTC. It encodes CASSGTAGVREQYF.

In DNA form, the CDR3 reads TGTGCCAGCAGCCAAGGGAAAACTAGCGGGGTATCGAATGAGCAGTTCTTC. This codes for CASSQGKTSGVSNEQFF. The rearrangement uses TRBV4-2 and TRBJ2-1; 10 bases map to TRBD2. Trimming cost V 1 base and J 7 bases; bases outside gene matches: 10. CDR1 and CDR2 (germline): LGHNA, YNFKEQ. The CDR3 runs to 17 residues.

The chain uses TRBV11-2 and TRBJ1-3; D uncertain. The CDR3 loop spans 10 amino acids. The germline V and J ends were trimmed by 6 bases and 10 bases, with 7 bases remaining between them. Looked up from germline, CDR1 is SGHAT and CDR2 is FQNNGV. The CDR3, as DNA: TGTGCCAGCAGTTCTCGGACCATATATTTT. Translation: CASSSRTIYF.

The genes are TRBV27 and TRBJ1-2; D is unresolved. V was trimmed by 5 bases and J by 8 bases, leaving 15 bases between them. The CDR3 is 13 residues long. CDR1 and CDR2 from the germline V gene are MNHEY and SMNVEV (reference sequence). The CDR3 sequence is CASSLTQNAGYTF. The CDR3 nucleotides read TGTGCCAGCAGTCTGACTCAAAATGCGGGCTACACCTTC.

V gene TRBV12-1 combines with J gene TRBJ1-1; TRBD1 is taken as the D call from the table, unchecked against the DNA. TRBV12-1 is tagged as a pseudogene. The length of the CDR3 is 17 residues. In DNA form, the CDR3 reads TGTGCCAGCAGCTTTGTACAGGGGGCTATGATAAGCACTGAAGCTTTCTTT. As protein: CASSFVQGAMISTEAFF.

The chain is built from TRBV24-1 and TRBJ1-5; tentative D call: TRBD1 (6 bases). Trimming took 5 bases from V and 0 from J, leaving 7 bases between them. This CDR3 is built from 14 residues. Per germline, CDR1 KGHDR and CDR2 SFDVKD. CDR3 bases: TGTGCCACCAGTGGGGGGCATAGCAATCAGCCCCAGCATTTT. This codes for CATSGGHSNQPQHF.

The table lists this clone with a few counts. V is TRBV5-1 and J is TRBJ1-1, with D tentatively TRBD1 (6 bases). Per germline, CDR1 SGHRS and CDR2 YFSETQ. The V and J ends lost 4 bases and 0 bases respectively, with 10 bases between them. The CDR3 has 14 amino acids. CDR3 nucleotide sequence: TGCGCCAGCAGCATAGGACAGATGAACACTGAAGCTTTCTTT. This sequence encodes CASSIGQMNTEAFF.

V is TRBV7-8 and J is TRBJ1-5, with 8 bases that match TRBD1. V trimming: 3 bases; J trimming: 6 bases; junction bases outside the gene matches: 7. This CDR3 contains 15 residues. In germline, CDR1 is SGHVS, CDR2 FQNEAQ. CDR3 sequence: CASSLTDRGTQPQHF. Written as DNA, the CDR3 is TGTGCCAGCAGCTTGACTGACAGGGGAACTCAGCCCCAGCATTTT.

The CDR3 reads CASSRGGLIQETQYF. The CDR3 DNA reads as TGTGCCAGCAGTCGGGGGGGTTTAATCCAAGAGACCCAGTACTTC. This sequence joins TRBV6-5 and TRBJ2-5, with 8 bases that match TRBD2. The CDR3 has 15 residues. The germline CDR1 and CDR2 sequences are MNHEY and SVGAGI. V shed 5 bases and J 1 base; nucleotides not matched to a gene: 6.

This clone occurred a few times. This rearrangement joins TRBV28 to TRBJ1-2, with 7 positions matching TRBD1. CDR3 length: 16 residues. The germline V gene encodes CDR1 MDHEN and CDR2 SYDVKM. J was trimmed by 8 bases and V by 6 bases; bases with no gene match: 18. The CDR3 loop reads CASSLGDSFPGEGYTF. The CDR3, as DNA: TGTGCCAGCAGCCTAGGGGACAGCTTCCCCGGTGAGGGCTACACCTTC.

This clone was seen more than once but under ten times. CDR3 protein: CASSVKDYRYGYTF. Written as DNA, the CDR3 is TGTGCCAGCAGCGTAAAGGACTATAGGTATGGCTACACCTTC. The V and J genes are TRBV9 and TRBJ1-2; D uncertain. CDR3 length: 14 residues. From germline, CDR1 is SGDLS and CDR2 YYNGEE. Trimming removed 1 base from V and 5 bases from J, with 12 bases in between. Supplemented by reference TRBV9 and TRBJ1-2, the full variable domain reads DSGVTQTPKHLITATGQRVTLRCSPRSGDLSVYWYQQSLDQGLQFLIQYYNGEERAKGNILERFSAQQFPDLHSELNLSSLELGDSALYFCASSVKDYRYGYTFGSGTRLTVV.

The J gene is TRBJ1-1, the V gene TRBV5-1; 8 bases map to TRBD1. Germline lookup yields CDR1 SGHRS and CDR2 YFSETQ. This CDR3 contains 14 residues. J lost 1 base, V lost 4 bases, and 3 bases had no gene match. The CDR3 spells CASSTDRGNTEAFF. CDR3 DNA: TGCGCCAGCAGCACCGACAGGGGGAACACTGAAGCTTTCTTT.

The rearrangement links TRBV19 to TRBJ2-1; TRBD1 matches 8 bases. This CDR3 is 15 amino acids long. The germline V gene has CDR1 LNHDA and CDR2 SQIVND (reference sequence). With 7 bases clipped from V and 0 bases from J, the junction kept 5 bases outside the gene matches. The CDR3 nucleotides read TGTGCCAGTAAAGCTACAGGGGGCTCCTACAATGAGCAGTTCTTC. Protein product: CASKATGGSYNEQFF.

This clone has a handful of counts. In DNA form, the CDR3 reads TGTGCCAGCAGTTTCGGAGGAGACGGCTACACCTTC. Translating it yields CASSFGGDGYTF. V and J are TRBV12-3 or TRBV12-4 and TRBJ1-2, with D uncertain. V shed 3 bases and J shed 8 bases, with 10 bases lying between them. CDR3 length: 12 amino acids.

This chain uses TRBV6-1 with TRBJ1-1; TRBD1 agrees at 9 bases. The V gene end was trimmed by 2 bases and the J gene end by 12 bases; junction bases not matched to a gene: 7. The CDR3 sequence is 13 residues long. CDR1 MNHNS and CDR2 SASEGT come from the germline V gene. Written as DNA, the CDR3 is TGTGCCAGCAGTGAATTAGGGGACAGGGTCCCTTTCTTT. Its translation: CASSELGDRVPFF.

This CDR3 reads CASSLADNEQFF. The CDR3 nucleotides read TGCGCCAGCAGCTTGGCCGACAATGAGCAGTTCTTC. The chain recombines TRBV5-1 with TRBJ2-1; D gene uncertain. Trimming pared 0 bases from V and 5 bases from J, leaving 3 bases between. CDR3 length: 12 residues. In germline, CDR1 is SGHRS, CDR2 YFSETQ.

This rearrangement joins TRBV18 to TRBJ1-5, with 8 bases identical to TRBD1. Per germline, CDR1 KGHSH and CDR2 LQKENI. The CDR3 contains 16 residues. The ends lost 2 bases at V and 6 bases at J; junction bases unmatched: 9. Written as DNA, the CDR3 is TGTGCCAGCTCACCATCAGCCAGGGGGCAGGGTCAGCCCCAGCATTTT. Protein: CASSPSARGQGQPQHF.

This clone turned up a few times. The chain employs TRBV5-1 and TRBJ1-2, with TRBD1 as a possible D gene (6 bases). The CDR3 extends over 16 amino acids. The V end was cut by 0 bases, the J end by 1 base, with 13 bases between. Germline values: CDR1 SGHRS, CDR2 YFSETQ. CDR3 sequence reads: CASSLVGGASNYGYTF. The CDR3 DNA is TGCGCCAGCAGCTTGGTCGGGGGGGCCAGTAACTATGGCTACACCTTC.

V and J are TRBV9 and TRBJ2-5; D is undetermined. The CDR3 spans 12 residues. Germline V CDR1 and CDR2: SGDLS, YYNGEE. V was trimmed by 3 bases and J by 1 base, leaving 4 bases between them. The CDR3 sequence: CASSAGQETQYF. The DNA for the CDR3 is TGTGCCAGCAGCGCCGGCCAAGAGACCCAGTACTTC.

V and J are TRBV30 and TRBJ2-4; 9 bases fit TRBD1. Germline assignment: CDR1 GTSNPN and CDR2 SVGIG (reference sequence). J gave up 6 bases and V 2 bases, and 5 bases lay outside the gene matches. There are 14 residues in the CDR3. Here the CDR3 DNA reads TGTGCCTGGAGTCCCGGGACAGGGCCAAACATTCAGTACTTC. As protein: CAWSPGTGPNIQYF.

This clone was observed once. V and J are TRBV20-1 and TRBJ2-5, with TRBD2 identical over 11 bases. V dropped 3 bases and J dropped 2; count of bases not matched to a gene: 11. CDR1 and CDR2 (germline): DFQATT, SNEGSKA (reference sequence). CDR3 length: 17 amino acids. The CDR3 DNA follows: TGCAGTGCTAGTCGGCTAGCGGGGGGAATAAAACAAGAGACCCAGTACTTC. It specifies CSASRLAGGIKQETQYF.